The TCR beta chain under discussion was sequenced for a study of beta chain features in type 1 diabetes. As every portion of the isolated RNA was reverse transcribed, the sequencing read expressed TCRB transcripts. Sequencing used immunoSEQ multiplex PCR; TCRdb keeps in-frame clones, though not all of them. The data contain about 390,000 clones, roughly a tenth of them singletons. General study points: Within each of all four CD4+ subsets, Type 1 diabetes patients had TCRB CDR3s that were moderately but significantly shorter.

This clone was seen only a few times. Its antigen is still unknown. Germline V gives CDR1 SGHTA, CDR2 FQGNSA. Trimming took off 4 bases at V and 4 bases at J, with 20 bases between the two ends. The CDR3 runs 16 residues. This TCR came from a man aged 25-45 years with type 1 diabetes. V gene TRBV7-2 combines with J gene TRBJ2-7, with no clear D. Source material: central memory CD4+ T cells from blood. This chain's CDR3 is CASSSNTGYFGYEQYF. In nucleotides, the CDR3 is TGTGCCAGCAGCTCAAACACGGGTTACTTTGGTTACGAGCAGTACTTC.